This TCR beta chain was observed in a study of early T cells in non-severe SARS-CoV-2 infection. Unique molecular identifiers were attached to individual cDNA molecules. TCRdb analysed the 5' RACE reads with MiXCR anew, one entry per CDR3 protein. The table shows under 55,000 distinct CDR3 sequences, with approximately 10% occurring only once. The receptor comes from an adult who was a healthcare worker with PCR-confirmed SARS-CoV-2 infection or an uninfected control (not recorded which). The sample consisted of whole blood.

CDR3 DNA: TGTGCCAGCAGTCCCAGGACGGGGGGGTTGGTCTACGAGCAGTACTTC. This codes for CASSPRTGGLVYEQYF. V and J are TRBV28 and TRBJ2-7, with 8 bases lining up with TRBD2. CDR1 and CDR2 (germline): MDHEN, SYDVKM. V was pared by 5 bases and J by 3 bases, with 12 bases of the junction left unmatched. The CDR3 covers 16 residues. Full variable domain (rest looked up from reference TRBV28 and TRBJ2-7): DVKVTQSSRYLVKRTGEKVFLECVQDMDHENMFWYRQDPGLGLRLIYFSYDVKMKEKGDIPEGYSVSREKKERFSLILESASTNQTSMYLCASSPRTGGLVYEQYFGPGTRLTVT.